This T cell receptor (beta chain) was sequenced in a study of spatial heterogeneity in lung cancer. TCRdb re-called the 5' RACE reads through MiXCR, storing one row per CDR3 protein. The sample shows roughly 25,000 distinct CDR3 sequences, 6% to 7.5% of them seen only once. In its sample, this clonotype was seen a few times. V was clipped by 6 bases and J by 1 base, with 13 bases between them. The CDR3 sequence is 15 residues long. Germline CDR1 reads MNHEY; CDR2 reads SMNVEV (reference sequence). Time point: sample taken at primary tumor resection. The sequences come from PBMCs, collected at surgery. This TCR was recovered from a male donor with early-stage non-small cell lung cancer. This chain links TRBV27 with TRBJ2-4; TRBD1 might be the D (5 bases). CDR3 in DNA: TGTGCCAGCAGAGACGACAGCCTGGCCAAAAACATTCAGTACTTC. Its protein product is CASRDDSLAKNIQYF.